The present T cell receptor beta chain was sequenced within a study of blood T cell repertoires in COVID-19 (dated by TCRdb to the early 2020s). Looking at the study overall: Samples covering the acute and convalescent phases of COVID-19 were provided by collaborators in the United States, Italy and Spain. The material from the prospective study consisted of cDNA or gDNA derived from T cells, B-cell-depleted T cells, or PBMCs. Deeply sampled blood TCRbeta repertoires from subjects exposed to, actively infected with, or recovered from COVID-19 were included in the dataset. The repertoires were released in a freely available public database intended as a resource for research on the immune response to SARS-CoV-2. Samples were obtained from the ongoing ImmuneRACE study (first 160 participants) and from some 1,200 subjects provided by 6 global collaborators. Sample metadata almost always included a de-identified subject ID, COVID-19 status, age in years and sex. Where available, HLA class I and class II types were taken from metadata supplied by the sample provider and were not determined by assay-based typing.

The CDR3 starts with the cysteine, ends with the phenylalanine, and has 14 residues. Of the read, only the CDR3 DNA is kept; its 42 bases are in frame from base 1. At the junction V is shortened by 4 bases and J by 6 bases; bases outside the gene matches: 6. CDR1 and CDR2 (MDHEN, SYDVKM) derive from the germline V gene. About this clone: Its antigen remains unidentified. No base quality information exists; no much larger clone differs at one position.

One collaborating source in Seattle enrolled patients while the patients were actively infected and followed the patients over time throughout the course of disease. Collaborating institutions collected whole blood in K2EDTA tubes following their own protocols. For TCRbeta analysis, collaborators shipped samples in one of three forms: frozen whole blood, isolated PBMCs, or DNA extracted from either of those sample types. General study outcomes and caveats: The amount of clinical and demographic metadata varied by source and participant and was provided uncurated.

The immunoSEQ Assay, a bias-controlled multiplex PCR, was used to amplify TCRbeta CDR3 regions from genomic DNA. The original pipeline was this. The number of nucleated cells in each sample was estimated from the amplification of reference gene primers within the assay. To quantify the absolute abundance of each unique TCRbeta CDR3 rearrangement, sequence reads were collapsed and filtered. For each sample, productive Simpson clonality was calculated as the square root of Simpson's diversity index across productive rearrangements. Held by TCRdb, this immuneACCESS table contains in-frame sequences only and omits some clones. Under half of the omission traces to an unresolved V gene where checked; the cause of the rest is unknown. V and J calls and clone size are as listed in that table; D and trimming were resolved from the DNA. Within this sample are roughly 380,000 clones, with over 75% of them counted one time only. The ten largest clones represent about 1.6% of the sample.

Sequencing used peripheral blood. This clonotype was sampled from a woman between 35 and 50 years old with COVID-19, enrolled during active disease. The sequence is built from TRBV28 and TRBJ1-5, with 7 bases matching TRBD1. The CDR3 loop reads CASSSTGNGQPQHF. In nucleotides, the sequence is TGTGCCAGCAGTTCGACAGGGAATGGTCAGCCCCAGCATTTT.